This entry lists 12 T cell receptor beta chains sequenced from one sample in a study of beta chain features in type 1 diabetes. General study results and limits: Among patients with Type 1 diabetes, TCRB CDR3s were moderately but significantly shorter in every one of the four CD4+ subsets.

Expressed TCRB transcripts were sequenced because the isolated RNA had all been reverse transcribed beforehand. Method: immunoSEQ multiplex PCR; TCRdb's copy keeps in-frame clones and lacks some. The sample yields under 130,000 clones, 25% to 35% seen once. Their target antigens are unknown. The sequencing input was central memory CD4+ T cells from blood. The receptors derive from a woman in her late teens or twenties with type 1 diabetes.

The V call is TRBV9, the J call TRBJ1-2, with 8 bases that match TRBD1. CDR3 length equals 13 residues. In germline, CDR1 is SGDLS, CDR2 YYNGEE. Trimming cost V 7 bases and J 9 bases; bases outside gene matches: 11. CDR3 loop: CASGDRKRLSYTF. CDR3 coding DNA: TGTGCCAGCGGGGACAGGAAAAGACTGAGCTACACCTTC.

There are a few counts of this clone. CDR3 sequence reads: CASSYHRNTGELFF. In DNA form, the CDR3 reads TGTGCCAGCAGTTACCACAGGAACACCGGGGAGCTGTTTTTT. This chain links TRBV6-5 with TRBJ2-2, with unresolved D. The CDR3 length is 14 residues. Germline V CDR1 and CDR2: MNHEY, SVGAGI. Trimming left V 2 bases short and J 1 base short, with 5 bases between.

CDR3 in amino acids: CASSTSGRAQYF. The CDR3 bases are TGTGCCAGTAGTACGAGCGGGAGAGCCCAGTACTTC. V usage is TRBV19 and J usage is TRBJ2-4; 8 bases match TRBD2. CDR1 is LNHDA, CDR2 SQIVND, per germline (reference sequence). This CDR3 is built from 12 residues. V was clipped by 4 bases and J by 13 bases; unmatched bases: 6.

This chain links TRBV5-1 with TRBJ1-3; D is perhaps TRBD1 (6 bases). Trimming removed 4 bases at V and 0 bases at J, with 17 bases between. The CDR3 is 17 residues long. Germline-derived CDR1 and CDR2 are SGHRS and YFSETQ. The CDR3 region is CASSLRQATVSGNTIYF. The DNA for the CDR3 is TGCGCCAGCAGCCTCCGACAGGCGACTGTCTCTGGAAACACCATATATTTT.

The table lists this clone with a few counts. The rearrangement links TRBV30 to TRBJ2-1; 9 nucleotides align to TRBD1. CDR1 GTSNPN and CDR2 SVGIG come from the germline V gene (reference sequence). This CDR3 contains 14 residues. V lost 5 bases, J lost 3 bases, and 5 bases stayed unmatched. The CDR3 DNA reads TGTGCCTGGGACCCGGGACAGGGCTACAATGAGCAGTTCTTC. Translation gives CAWDPGQGYNEQFF.

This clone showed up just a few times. CDR3 region: CAISDHHSSNYGYTF. CDR3 DNA sequence: TGTGCCATCAGTGACCACCACTCTTCTAACTATGGCTACACCTTC. The V call is TRBV10-3, the J call TRBJ1-2; D is uncertain. CDR1 ENHRY and CDR2 SYGVKD come from the germline V gene. Deletions cut 3 bases from V and 0 bases from J, with 11 bases between. This CDR3 spans 15 amino acids.

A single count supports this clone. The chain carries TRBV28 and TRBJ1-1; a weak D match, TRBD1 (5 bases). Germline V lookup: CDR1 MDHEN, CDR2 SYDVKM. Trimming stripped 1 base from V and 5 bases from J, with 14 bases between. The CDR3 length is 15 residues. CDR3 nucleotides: TGTGCCAGCAGTTTATCGGGGGGAGCTCGGACTGAAGCTTTCTTT. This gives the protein CASSLSGGARTEAFF. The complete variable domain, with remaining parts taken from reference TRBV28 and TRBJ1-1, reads DVKVTQSSRYLVKRTGEKVFLECVQDMDHENMFWYRQDPGLGLRLIYFSYDVKMKEKGDIPEGYSVSREKKERFSLILESASTNQTSMYLCASSLSGGARTEAFFGQGTRLTVV.

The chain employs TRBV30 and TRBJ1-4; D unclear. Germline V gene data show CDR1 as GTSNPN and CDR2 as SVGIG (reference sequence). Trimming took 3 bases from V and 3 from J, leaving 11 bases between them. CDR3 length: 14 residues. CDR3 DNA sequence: TGTGCCTGGAGATCTCCTCCCTCTAATGAAAAACTGTTTTTT. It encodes CAWRSPPSNEKLFF.

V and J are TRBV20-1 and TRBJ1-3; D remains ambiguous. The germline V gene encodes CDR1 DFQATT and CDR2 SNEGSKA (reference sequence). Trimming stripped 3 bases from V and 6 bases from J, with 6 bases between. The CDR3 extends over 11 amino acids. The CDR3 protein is CSARGENTIYF. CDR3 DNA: TGCAGTGCTAGGGGAGAAAACACCATATATTTT.

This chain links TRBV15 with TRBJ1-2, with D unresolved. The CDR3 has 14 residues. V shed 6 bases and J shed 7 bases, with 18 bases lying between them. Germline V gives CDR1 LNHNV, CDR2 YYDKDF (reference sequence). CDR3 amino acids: CATSQVGEVSGYTF. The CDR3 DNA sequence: TGTGCCACCAGTCAGGTCGGGGAGGTATCTGGCTACACCTTC.

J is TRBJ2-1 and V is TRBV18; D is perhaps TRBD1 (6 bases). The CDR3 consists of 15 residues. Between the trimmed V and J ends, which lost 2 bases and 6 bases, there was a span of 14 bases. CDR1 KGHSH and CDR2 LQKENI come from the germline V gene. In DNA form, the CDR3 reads TGTGCCAGCTCACCAAGCCAGGGGATGATCAATGAGCAGTTCTTC. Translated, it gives CASSPSQGMINEQFF.

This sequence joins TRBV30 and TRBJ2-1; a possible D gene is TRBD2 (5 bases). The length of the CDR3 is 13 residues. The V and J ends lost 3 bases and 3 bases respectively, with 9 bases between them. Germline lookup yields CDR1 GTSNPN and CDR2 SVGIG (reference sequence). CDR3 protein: CAWRGSGYNEQFF. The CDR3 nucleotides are TGTGCCTGGAGAGGGAGTGGCTACAATGAGCAGTTCTTC.